This T cell receptor (beta chain) is drawn from a study of patients and donors after allogeneic stem cell transplantation. TCRdb redid the calling of the RT-PCR reads with MiXCR, one entry per CDR3 protein. The profile shows approximately 160,000 distinct CDR3 sequences, 24% of them singletons. This clonotype has a handful of counts. This CDR3 has 15 residues. V was pared by 1 base and J by 5 bases, with 7 bases of the junction left unmatched. CDR1 is LNHNV, CDR2 YYDKDF, per germline (reference sequence). This TCR was recovered from a human donor who was either an allogeneic HSCT recipient or a stem cell or donor lymphocyte infusion donor (not recorded which). It is not recorded whose cells these are; they may come from a transplant donor. Sequences were obtained from blood, either unsorted or a sorted T cell fraction (not recorded which). The genes are TRBV15 and TRBJ1-2; 7 bases are shared with TRBD1. The CDR3 is CATSRGGGAVYGYTF. For the CDR3, the DNA is TGTGCCACCAGCAGAGGAGGGGGCGCGGTGTATGGCTACACCTTC.